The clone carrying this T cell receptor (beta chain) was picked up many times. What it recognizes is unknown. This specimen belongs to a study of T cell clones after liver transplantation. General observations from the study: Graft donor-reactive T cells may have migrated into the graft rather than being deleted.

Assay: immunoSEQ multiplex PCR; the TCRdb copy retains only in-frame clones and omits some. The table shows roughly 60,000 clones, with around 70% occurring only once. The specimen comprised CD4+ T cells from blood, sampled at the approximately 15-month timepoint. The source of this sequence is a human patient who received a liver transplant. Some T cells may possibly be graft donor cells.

CDR3 coding DNA: TGTGCCAGCAGCTCCGGACAGGCGTTTCATGAGCAGTTCTTC. Amino acids: CASSSGQAFHEQFF. The gene calls are TRBV9 and TRBJ2-1; the match to TRBD1 covers 7 bases. From germline, CDR1 is SGDLS and CDR2 YYNGEE. J was trimmed by 8 bases and V by 4 bases; bases with no gene match: 9. The CDR3 has 14 residues.